Below, one TCR beta chain is given with its context. The target antigen is unknown. The method was immunoSEQ multiplex PCR; TCRdb's version includes in-frame clones alone and lacks a portion of them. Counted here are tens of thousands of clones, roughly 93% occurring once; the ten biggest clones make up around 14%. Germline CDR1 reads SEHNR; CDR2 reads FQNEAQ (reference sequence). J was trimmed by 7 bases and V by 4 bases; bases with no gene match: 12. CDR3 length: 16 residues. Patients were ineligible given autoimmune disease history or systemic immunosuppression. This sample stems from a study of OX40 agonist ivuxolimab in advanced cancers. Study as a whole: Enrolled patients in dose escalation had cancers that were hepatocellular carcinoma, melanoma, renal cell or head and neck cancer.

Whole-study findings and limits: Which antigen the expanded peripheral T cells recognized is unknown. Mean expanded clone counts were higher in CD8+ than CD4+ T cells.

The sample consisted of CD4+ or CD8+ T cells sorted from blood, taken in a trial of the OX40 agonist ivuxolimab. This receptor was identified in an adult with an advanced solid tumor such as melanoma, head and neck, liver or kidney cancer. The chain has TRBV7-9 and TRBJ2-1, with 8 bases matching TRBD2. CDR3 sequence reads: CASSYKGLEVLNEQFF. CDR3 DNA: TGTGCCAGCAGCTATAAGGGACTAGAGGTCTTGAATGAGCAGTTCTTC.